A single sample gave rise to the 3 T cell receptor beta chains below, sequenced in a study of CD8+ T cells in alopecia areata. RNA extraction and reverse transcription yielded cDNA as sequencing template. Generated by immunoSEQ multiplex PCR, the TCRdb table keeps only in-frame clones and is missing some. This sample has about 180,000 clones, with approximately 55% found just once. Treatment denoted: oral pan-JAK inhibitor, 5-10 mg twice daily. Specimen: CD8+ T cells sorted from blood, collected at week 24, from a patient treated with tofacitinib. The source is a human donor with alopecia areata.

In this sample, this clone turned up a few times. This chain joins TRBV18 and TRBJ2-1, with 9 bases aligning to TRBD2. This CDR3 is 18 amino acids long. V gave up 0 bases and J gave up 0 bases; unmatched junction bases: 6. CDR1 and CDR2 from the germline V gene are KGHSH and LQKENI. The CDR3 sequence is CASSPPFSGGSSYNEQFF. The CDR3 region has the DNA TGTGCCAGCTCACCACCCTTTAGCGGGGGCAGCTCCTACAATGAGCAGTTCTTC.

The chain has TRBV2 and TRBJ2-7; possibly TRBD2 for D (6 bases). V shed 8 bases and J shed 5 bases, with 16 bases lying between them. This CDR3 region has 13 residues. Germline V lookup: CDR1 SNHLY, CDR2 FYNNEI. The chain's CDR3 is CASGGELYNEQYF. The DNA for the CDR3 is TGTGCCAGCGGCGGGGAACTCTACAACGAGCAGTACTTC.

This sequence joins TRBV4-1 and TRBJ1-4; D remains unclear. The V end lost 0 bases, the J end lost 8 bases, and 16 bases lay between the germline ends. The CDR3 loop spans 16 amino acids. Germline values: CDR1 MGHRA, CDR2 YSYEKL. Here the CDR3 reads CASSQEAGSHKEKLFF. The CDR3 DNA reads as TGCGCCAGCAGCCAAGAGGCGGGGAGTCATAAGGAAAAACTGTTTTTT.